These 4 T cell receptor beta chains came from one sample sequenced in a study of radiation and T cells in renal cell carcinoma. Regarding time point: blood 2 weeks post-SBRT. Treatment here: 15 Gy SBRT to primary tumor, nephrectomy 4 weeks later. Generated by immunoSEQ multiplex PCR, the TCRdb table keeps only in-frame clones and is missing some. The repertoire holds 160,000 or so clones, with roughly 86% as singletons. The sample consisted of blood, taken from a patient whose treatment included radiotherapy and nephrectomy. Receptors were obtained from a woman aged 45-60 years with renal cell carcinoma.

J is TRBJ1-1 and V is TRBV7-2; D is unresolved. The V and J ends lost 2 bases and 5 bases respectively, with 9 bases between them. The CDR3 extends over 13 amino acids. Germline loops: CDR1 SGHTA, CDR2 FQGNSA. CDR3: CASSLTELTEAFF. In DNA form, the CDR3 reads TGTGCCAGCAGCTTAACAGAATTGACTGAAGCTTTCTTT.

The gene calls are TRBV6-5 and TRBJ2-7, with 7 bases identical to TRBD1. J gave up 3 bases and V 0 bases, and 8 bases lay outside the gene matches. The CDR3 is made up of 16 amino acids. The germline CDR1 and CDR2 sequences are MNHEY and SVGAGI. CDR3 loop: CASSYSSQGPFYEQYF. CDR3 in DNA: TGTGCCAGCAGTTACTCGTCACAGGGGCCCTTCTACGAGCAGTACTTC.

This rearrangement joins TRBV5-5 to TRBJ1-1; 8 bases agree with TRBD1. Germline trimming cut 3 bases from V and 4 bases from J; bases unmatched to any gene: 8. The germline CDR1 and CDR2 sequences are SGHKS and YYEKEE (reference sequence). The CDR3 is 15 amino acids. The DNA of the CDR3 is TGTGCCAGCAGCTCTTGGACAGGGAGAGGCACTGAAGCTTTCTTT. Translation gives CASSSWTGRGTEAFF.

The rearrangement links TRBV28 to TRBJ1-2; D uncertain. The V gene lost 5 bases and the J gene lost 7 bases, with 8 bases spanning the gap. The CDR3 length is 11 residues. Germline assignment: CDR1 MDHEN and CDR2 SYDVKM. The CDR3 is CASSGGFGYTF. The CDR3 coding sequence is TGTGCCAGCAGTGGAGGGTTTGGCTACACCTTC.